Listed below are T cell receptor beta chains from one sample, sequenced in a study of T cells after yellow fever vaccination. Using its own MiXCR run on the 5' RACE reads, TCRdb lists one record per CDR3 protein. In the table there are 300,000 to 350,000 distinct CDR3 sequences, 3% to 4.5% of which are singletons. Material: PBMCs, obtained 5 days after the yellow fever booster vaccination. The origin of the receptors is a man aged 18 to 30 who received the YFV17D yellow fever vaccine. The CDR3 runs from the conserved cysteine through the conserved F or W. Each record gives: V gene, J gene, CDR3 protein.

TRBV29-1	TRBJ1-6	CSVVLTGGVLHF
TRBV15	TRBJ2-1	CATSGGGGEQFF
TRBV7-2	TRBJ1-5	CASSLAYWINQPQHF
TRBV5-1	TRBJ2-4	CASSEGQGVGKNIQYF
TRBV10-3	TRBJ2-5	CAISEGTGGLETQYF
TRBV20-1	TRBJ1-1	CSARDRGPDRADTEAFF
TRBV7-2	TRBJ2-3	CASSWTRVGDTQYF
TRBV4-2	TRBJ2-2	CASSPGKRGASNTGELFF
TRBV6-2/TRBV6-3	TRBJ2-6	CATPASSGANVLTF
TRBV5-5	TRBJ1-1	CASSLASGSGTEAFF
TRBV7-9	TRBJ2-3	CASSSIFGDTQYF
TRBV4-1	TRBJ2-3	CASSHRAASTDTQYF
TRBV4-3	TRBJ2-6	CASSFEEATGANVLTF
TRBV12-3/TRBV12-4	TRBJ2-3	CASSFSQATDTQYF
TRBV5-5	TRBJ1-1	CASSLEGRTEAFF
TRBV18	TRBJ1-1	CASSPVVGMDTEAFF
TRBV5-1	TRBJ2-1	CASSLRNRVEGEQFF
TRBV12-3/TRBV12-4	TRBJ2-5	CASSPPTGAETQYF
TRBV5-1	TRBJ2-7	CASSLSPGNLGLEQYF
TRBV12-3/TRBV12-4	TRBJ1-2	CASSRTGRGGYTF